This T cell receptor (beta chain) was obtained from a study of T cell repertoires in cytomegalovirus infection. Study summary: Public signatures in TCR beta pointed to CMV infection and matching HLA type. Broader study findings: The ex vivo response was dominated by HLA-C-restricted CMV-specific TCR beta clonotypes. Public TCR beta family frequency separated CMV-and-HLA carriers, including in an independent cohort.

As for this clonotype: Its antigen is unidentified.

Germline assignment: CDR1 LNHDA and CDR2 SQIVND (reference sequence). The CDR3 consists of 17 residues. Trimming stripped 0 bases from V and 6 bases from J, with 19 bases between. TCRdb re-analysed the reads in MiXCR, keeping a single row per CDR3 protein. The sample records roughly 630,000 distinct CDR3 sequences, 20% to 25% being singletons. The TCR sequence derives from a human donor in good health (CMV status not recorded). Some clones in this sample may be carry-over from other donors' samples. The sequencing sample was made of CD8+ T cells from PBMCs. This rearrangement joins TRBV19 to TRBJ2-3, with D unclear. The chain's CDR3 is CASSIDPTLALVDTQYF. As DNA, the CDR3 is TGTGCCAGTAGTATAGACCCGACCTTGGCCCTGGTGGATACGCAGTATTTT.